Listed below are T cell receptor beta chains from one sample, sequenced in a study of T cells after yellow fever vaccination. TCRdb independently ran MiXCR on the 5' RACE reads; one entry per CDR3 protein. The table includes around 550,000 distinct CDR3 sequences, about a fifth detected once. The input for sequencing was PBMCs, taken 15 days after the yellow fever booster vaccination. Receptors originate from a man in his thirties or forties who received the YFV17D yellow fever vaccine. The CDR3 runs from the conserved cysteine through the conserved F or W. D genes are given only for firm matches. Some rows have no size entry. The others give once, few or many, or a class for an expanded clone.

J,length,D,V,size,DNA,CDR3
TRBJ2-2,12,.,TRBV6-6,many,TGTGCCAGCAGTTACGGTTCCGGGGAGCTGTTTTTT,CASSYGSGELFF
TRBJ2-5,13,.,TRBV20-1,few,TGCAGTGCTAGAGAGACTGATCCAGGGACCCAGTACTTC,CSARETDPGTQYF
TRBJ2-5,15,TRBD2,TRBV7-9,few,TGTGCCAGCAGCACTGCCCTCACGGGGGGGGAGACCCAGTACTTC,CASSTALTGGETQYF
TRBJ2-1,11,.,TRBV20-1,few,TGCAGTGCTAGTGATTTGAATGAGCAGTTCTTC,CSASDLNEQFF
TRBJ2-3,15,.,TRBV21-1,.,TGTGCCAGCAGCAAAGCTAGAATTAACACAGATACGCAGTATTTT,CASSKARINTDTQYF
TRBJ2-7,14,TRBD2,TRBV20-1,.,TGCAGTGCTTATACTAGCGGGAGGGCCTACGAGCAGTACTTC,CSAYTSGRAYEQYF
TRBJ2-1,14,TRBD1,TRBV7-3,.,TGTGCCAGCAGCGCGGCCAGGGACAGCAATGAGCAGTTCTTC,CASSAARDSNEQFF
TRBJ2-1,16,.,TRBV18,few,TGTGCCAGCTCGTCCGGTGTCCGGGGATCCTACAATGAGCAGTTCTTC,CASSSGVRGSYNEQFF
TRBJ1-2,15,.,TRBV3-1,.,TGTGCCAGCAGCCAAGGAGGCAGCCCTAACTATGGCTACACCTTC,CASSQGGSPNYGYTF
TRBJ2-5,16,TRBD2,TRBV20-1,.,TGCAGTGCTAGAGATCTAGCGGGAGGCCTCCAAGAGACCCAGTACTTC,CSARDLAGGLQETQYF
TRBJ2-7,14,TRBD1,TRBV11-1,few,TGTGCCAGCAGCAATCACGACAGGGGCTACGAGCAGTACTTC,CASSNHDRGYEQYF
TRBJ2-5,15,.,TRBV15,.,TGTGCCACCAGCAGAGGGATATTGGCTGGGGAGACCCAGTACTTC,CATSRGILAGETQYF
TRBJ1-1,12,TRBD1,TRBV7-2,few,TGTGCCTTTCACAGGGGGGACACTGAAGCTTTCTTT,CAFHRGDTEAFF
TRBJ2-1,14,.,TRBV7-3,few,TGTGCCAGCAGCTTATCTAGGACGATGAATGAGCAGTTCTTC,CASSLSRTMNEQFF
TRBJ2-2,16,TRBD2,TRBV28,few,TGTGCCAGCAGTCCGCCGGGACTAGCCTTACCCGGGGAGCTGTTTTTT,CASSPPGLALPGELFF
TRBJ2-7,15,TRBD1,TRBV6-1,few,TGTGCCAGCACCGTAGCGAGGGACAGGCCCTACGAGCAGTACTTC,CASTVARDRPYEQYF
TRBJ2-5,11,.,TRBV29-1,.,TGCAGCGGGGGTGGAGGGGAGACCCAGTACTTC,CSGGGGETQYF
TRBJ2-1,10,.,TRBV19,.,TGTGCCAGTGGACGCGTTGAGCAGTTCTTC,CASGRVEQFF
TRBJ2-2,13,TRBD1,TRBV7-2,.,TGTGCCAGCAGCCGGACAGGGATCGGGGAGCTGTTTTTT,CASSRTGIGELFF
TRBJ2-5,15,TRBD1,TRBV7-2,.,TGTGCCAGCAGCCCCCGGGACAGAAGAGAAGAGACCCAGTACTTC,CASSPRDRREETQYF
TRBJ2-7,13,TRBD2,TRBV30,.,TGTGCCTGGAGGCGGGAGTACGGGATGGAGCAGTACTTC,CAWRREYGMEQYF
TRBJ2-2,15,TRBD1,TRBV12-3/TRBV12-4,few,TGTGCCAGCACTCCGGGACAGGGGGCTCGCGGGGAGCTGTTTTTT,CASTPGQGARGELFF
TRBJ2-6,20,.,TRBV6-2/TRBV6-3,few,TGTGCCAGCGAGTCGCAACCCGGGGGACCCCTCACCGGAGGGGCCAACGTCCTGACTTTC,CASESQPGGPLTGGANVLTF
TRBJ1-4,15,TRBD1,TRBV12-3/TRBV12-4,.,TGTGCCAGCAGGCCAATCGGACAGGGGGGGGAAAAACTGTTTTTT,CASRPIGQGGEKLFF
TRBJ2-5,15,.,TRBV18,few,TGTGCCAGCGCCCGCTTCCCGGGAGAAGCAGAGACCCAGTACTTC,CASARFPGEAETQYF
TRBJ2-5,14,.,TRBV12-3/TRBV12-4,.,TGTGCCAGCAGCCTGAGCAGGGAGTCAGAGACCCAGTACTTC,CASSLSRESETQYF
TRBJ2-7,13,.,TRBV7-8,many,TGTGCCAGCAGTTTAGTCGCCTCCTACGAGCAGTACTTC,CASSLVASYEQYF
TRBJ2-5,13,.,TRBV10-3,.,TGTGCCATCAGAAAGGACGGCCAAGAGACCCAGTACTTC,CAIRKDGQETQYF
TRBJ2-7,13,.,TRBV5-6,.,TGTGCCAGCAGCGCAACAGGGACCTACGAGCAGTACTTC,CASSATGTYEQYF
TRBJ2-1,13,TRBD2,TRBV11-2,few,TGTGCCAGCAGCGGGACTAGCGGGACTGAGCAGTTCTTC,CASSGTSGTEQFF
TRBJ2-3,13,.,TRBV18,few,TGTGCCAGCTCACCACCTAGTTCGGATACGCAGTATTTT,CASSPPSSDTQYF
TRBJ2-2,17,.,TRBV7-6,.,TGTGCCAGCAGCCTCCCCGGGCTAAGGGGGTACACCGGGGAGCTGTTTTTT,CASSLPGLRGYTGELFF
TRBJ2-5,14,TRBD1,TRBV5-1,.,TGCGCCAGCAGCTCGGACAGGGGTGAGGAGACCCAGTACTTC,CASSSDRGEETQYF
TRBJ2-1,14,.,TRBV3-1,few,TGTGCCAGCAGCCAAGATTCCCTGAGGAATGAGCAGTTCTTC,CASSQDSLRNEQFF
TRBJ1-5,16,.,TRBV7-8,.,TGTGCCAGCAGCCTAGCGCATTGGGGCCAAAATCAGCCCCAGCATTTT,CASSLAHWGQNQPQHF
TRBJ2-1,15,TRBD1,TRBV15,.,TGTGCCACCGGTCGCAGGGGGCAGACCTACAATGAGCAGTTCTTC,CATGRRGQTYNEQFF
TRBJ1-2,15,.,TRBV4-2,few,TGTGCCAGCAGCCAAGACTTGGCAGGATCGCTGGGCTACACCTTC,CASSQDLAGSLGYTF
TRBJ2-1,14,.,TRBV25-1,.,TGTGCCAGCACTCGGGGACTCTCCTACAATGAGCAGTTCTTC,CASTRGLSYNEQFF
TRBJ2-7,13,.,TRBV5-1,.,TGCGCCAGCAGCTCCGGTTCTGCTCCCGAGCAGTACTTC,CASSSGSAPEQYF
TRBJ2-1,15,TRBD2,TRBV7-9,.,TGTGCCAGCAGCTACGGACTAGCGGGGGACAATGAGCAGTTCTTC,CASSYGLAGDNEQFF
TRBJ2-7,14,TRBD1,TRBV29-1,few,TGCAGCGTTGCCGGGACAGGGGGTTTCTACGAGCAGTACTTC,CSVAGTGGFYEQYF
TRBJ2-5,14,.,TRBV14,few,TGTGCCAGCAGCCAGACATTGTACCAAGAGACCCAGTACTTC,CASSQTLYQETQYF
TRBJ2-7,12,TRBD2,TRBV20-1,.,TGCAGTGCTAGATCGACTAGCTCCGAGCAGTACTTC,CSARSTSSEQYF
TRBJ2-3,16,TRBD1,TRBV5-1,.,TGCGCCAGCAGCTTGGATTCGACAGGGAGCACAGATACGCAGTATTTT,CASSLDSTGSTDTQYF
TRBJ2-7,15,.,TRBV6-5,.,TGTGCCAGCAGTTACGATACAGGGCCCTCGAGGGAGCAGTACTTC,CASSYDTGPSREQYF